Shown below are 9 T cell receptor beta chains from a single sample sequenced in a study of blood T cell repertoires in COVID-19. The table came from immunoSEQ multiplex PCR; TCRdb's copy has only in-frame clones and leaves some out. The sample includes fewer than 95,000 clones, 88% of them seen just once. Sequencing input: peripheral blood. The receptors shown here come from a man aged 60 to 75 with acute or convalescent COVID-19.

The chain employs TRBV4-1 and TRBJ1-1; 7 bases match TRBD1. There are 18 residues in the CDR3. The ends lost 1 base at V and 1 base at J; junction bases unmatched: 12. Germline values: CDR1 MGHRA, CDR2 YSYEKL. As DNA, the CDR3 is TGCGCCAGCAGCCAAGGATTGCGAGACAGGGCCCAGAACACTGAAGCTTTCTTT. Residues: CASSQGLRDRAQNTEAFF.

The V and J genes are TRBV5-6 and TRBJ2-7; 7 bases line up with TRBD1. CDR3 length: 16 residues. Per germline, CDR1 SGHDT and CDR2 YYEEEE. With V trimmed by 4 bases and J by 3 bases, 13 bases remained unmatched. CDR3 nucleotide sequence: TGTGCCAGCAGCCTAGACCCCGGGACAGTGAGCTACGAGCAGTACTTC. Protein: CASSLDPGTVSYEQYF.

This rearrangement joins TRBV18 to TRBJ2-2; D is ambiguous. CDR3 length: 14 residues. Germline lookup yields CDR1 KGHSH and CDR2 LQKENI. V was cut by 3 bases and J by 2 bases, with 7 bases left in between. For the CDR3, the DNA is TGTGCCAGCTCACCCGCAGGAAACACCGGGGAGCTGTTTTTT. It encodes CASSPAGNTGELFF.

The chain employs TRBV11-2 and TRBJ2-7; 14 bases align to TRBD2. Germline values: CDR1 SGHAT, CDR2 FQNNGV. The CDR3 has 19 amino acids. The J segment lost 5 bases and the V segment lost 4 bases, leaving 16 bases of the junction unmatched. As DNA, the CDR3 is TGTGCCAGCAGCTCTCCAGGGGGATTTGGGACTAGCGGGAGCCACGAGCAGTACTTC. Translating gives CASSSPGGFGTSGSHEQYF.

This chain connects TRBV7-3 to TRBJ2-3; tentative D call: TRBD2 (5 bases). Between the trimmed V and J ends, which lost 5 bases and 6 bases, there was a span of 24 bases. Germline assignment: CDR1 SGHTA and CDR2 FQGTGA. The CDR3 sequence is 17 residues long. DNA of the CDR3: TGTGCCAGCAGCCCCGACCAGATAGGACTCAGCTGGGATACGCAGTATTTT. This encodes CASSPDQIGLSWDTQYF.

This clone was detected only once. The gene calls are TRBV11-3 and TRBJ2-7; D possibly corresponds to TRBD2 (5 bases). The germline V gene has CDR1 SGHNT and CDR2 YENEEA. The V end was cut by 1 base, the J end by 5 bases, with 9 bases between. The CDR3 runs 13 residues. CDR3: CASSLAGRDEQYF. Here the CDR3 DNA reads TGTGCCAGCAGCTTAGCTGGGCGGGACGAGCAGTACTTC.

This clone was seen more than once but under ten times. The V call is TRBV5-1, the J call TRBJ1-4; the D gene is possibly TRBD1 (6 bases). The CDR3 is 15 amino acids. Per the germline V gene, CDR1 is SGHRS and CDR2 is YFSETQ. V lost 4 bases, J lost 7 bases, and 17 bases lay in between. The CDR3 sequence: CASSPTQGKVEKLFF. In DNA form, the CDR3 reads TGCGCCAGCAGCCCAACTCAGGGGAAAGTTGAAAAACTGTTTTTT.

This sequence joins TRBV24-1 and TRBJ1-5, with D possibly being TRBD1 (6 bases). V lost 4 bases and J lost 2, with 17 bases in between. The CDR3 sequence is 17 residues long. Germline V gene lookup returns CDR1 KGHDR and CDR2 SFDVKD. In DNA form, the CDR3 reads TGTGCCACCAGTGACCCTGGCGAGGGGGGGCGCAATCAGCCCCAGCATTTT. Its protein product is CATSDPGEGGRNQPQHF.

This chain connects TRBV6-5 to TRBJ2-4; D might be TRBD1 (6 bases). Trimming took 7 bases from V and 9 from J, leaving 13 bases between them. The V gene's germline CDR1 is MNHEY and CDR2 SVGAGI. There are 12 residues in the CDR3. CDR3 amino acids: CASNTGSGIQYF. The CDR3 DNA sequence: TGTGCCAGCAATACAGGGTCGGGCATTCAGTACTTC.